Described below is a single T cell receptor (beta chain) sequence and its context. Its antigen is still unknown. The sample holds no much larger clone one base away, and base qualities are not on file. The entry originates in a study of PD-1 blockade in classical Hodgkin lymphoma (dated by TCRdb to about 2020). Background for the entire study: Nivolumab dosing was 3 mg/kg intravenously every 2 weeks, continuing until either disease progression or unacceptable toxicity. The study used CyTOF and TCR beta sequencing to define a peripheral blood immune signature of response to PD-1 blockade in classical Hodgkin lymphoma.

The germline V and J ends show losses of 5 bases and 5 bases respectively, and no gene match explains 10 bases of the junction. The germline V gene (reference sequence) specifies LNHDA as CDR1 and SQIVND as CDR2. Inclusive of the bounding cysteine and phenylalanine, the CDR3 is 15 residues long. CDR3 DNA is the only sequence kept; it has 45 bases, read in frame from the first base. Genomic DNA was isolated using the Qiagen DNeasy kit from unsorted PBMCs as well as from negatively selected CD4+ and CD8+ fractions. TCR beta CDR3 regions were amplified by immunoSEQ multiplex PCR using primers annealing to V and J segments. Amplification bias was minimized using a synthetic immune receptor repertoire, and residual bias was removed computationally after sequencing. The source study handled its data this way. Custom Python scripts were used to quantify repertoire diversity as the Shannon entropy index. Unsorted, CD4+ and CD8+ repertoires were analyzed separately, except for combined analyses in which CD4+ and CD8+ sequences were merged in silico. Clonal expansion was defined as at least a 2-fold frequency increase after treatment relative to C1D1, with a pseudocount of 0.5 for undetected baseline clones. Clones with 0 or 1 copy at C1D1 were defined as singleton clones, while clones with 2 or more copies were defined as non-singleton clones. Clones expanded in unsorted samples were labelled as CD4+, CD8+ or unknown by matching protein sequences in sorted samples from the same patient. Diversity changes from C1D1 to C4D1 were tested in paired samples using Wilcoxon tests. This is the immuneACCESS table as TCRdb keeps it, with only in-frame sequences that have V and J called. A part of the clones is gone; compared with another copy, unresolved V genes explain less than half, and the rest is unexplained. The V and J calls and the clone size are those of that table, but D and trimming were determined from the DNA. The sample table contains about 93,000 clones; only one count was recorded for about 77% of them. Of the sample, roughly 9.4% falls within the top ten clones.

The sample's time point label, decoded: cycle 4 day 1 (C4D1), after around six weeks of nivolumab. Every trial patient had relapsed following autologous stem cell transplantation, and prior brentuximab vedotin exposure was what differed among cohorts A, B and C. A total of more than 55 patients with relapsed/refractory classical Hodgkin lymphoma made up the trial cohort, and each patient's best overall response was complete response, partial response or progressive disease. Trial patients were treated with single-agent nivolumab in the multi-cohort phase II CheckMate 205 trial. An independent review committee assessed best overall response using the 2007 International Working Group response criteria. Trial PBMCs were obtained immediately prior to nivolumab initiation (C1D1) and on therapy at cycle 2 day 1 and cycle 4 day 1. Peripheral blood was collected in 8 mL Vacutainer Cell Preparation Tubes, from which PBMCs were isolated by centrifugation and then cryopreserved.

Results and caveats for the whole study, not just this receptor: Baseline TCR diversity was reported to be lower in newly diagnosed patients than in healthy donors, and even lower in relapsed/refractory patients. Trial patients achieving complete response had baseline diversity similar to newly diagnosed patients, whereas partial responders and progressors had significantly lower diversity. A significant rise by C4D1 was seen in CD4+ but not CD8+ TCR diversity (p=0.0027 vs p=0.16), with the rise being most apparent in complete responders (p=0.02). The study covered only a single clinical trial cohort, and the causes of the repertoire differences, possibly disease activity or prior therapy, were still not defined. Lower diversity was seen in patients whose nivolumab began less than 1 year after ASCT, and these patients were left out of later analyses so that immune reconstitution would not confound the results.

The chain is encoded by TRBV19 joined to TRBJ1-1; TRBD1 aligns with 8 central bases. The origin of this receptor is a human donor with classical Hodgkin lymphoma. Sequenced here: peripheral blood mononuclear cells (PBMCs), sampled before the fourth cycle of nivolumab. In nucleotides, the sequence is TGTGCCAGTAGTCCCTGGGACAGGTCTAAGACTGAAGCTTTCTTT. It translates as CASSPWDRSKTEAFF.